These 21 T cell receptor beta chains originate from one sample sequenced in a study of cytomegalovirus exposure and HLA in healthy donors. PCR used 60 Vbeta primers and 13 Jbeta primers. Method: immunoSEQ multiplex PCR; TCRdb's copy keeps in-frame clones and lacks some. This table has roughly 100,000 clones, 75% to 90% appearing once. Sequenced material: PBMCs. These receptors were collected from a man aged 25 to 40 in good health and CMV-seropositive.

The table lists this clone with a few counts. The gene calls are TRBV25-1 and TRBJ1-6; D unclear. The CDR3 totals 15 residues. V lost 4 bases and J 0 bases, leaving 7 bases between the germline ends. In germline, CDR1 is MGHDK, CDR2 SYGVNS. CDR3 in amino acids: CASSASYSYNSPLHF. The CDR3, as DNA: TGTGCCAGCAGTGCCTCCTACTCCTATAATTCACCCCTCCACTTT.

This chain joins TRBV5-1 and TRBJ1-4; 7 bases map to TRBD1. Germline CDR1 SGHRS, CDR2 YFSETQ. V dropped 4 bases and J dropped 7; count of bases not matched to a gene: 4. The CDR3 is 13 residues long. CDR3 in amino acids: CASSTGTVEKLFF. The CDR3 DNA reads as TGCGCCAGCAGCACCGGGACAGTTGAAAAACTGTTTTTT.

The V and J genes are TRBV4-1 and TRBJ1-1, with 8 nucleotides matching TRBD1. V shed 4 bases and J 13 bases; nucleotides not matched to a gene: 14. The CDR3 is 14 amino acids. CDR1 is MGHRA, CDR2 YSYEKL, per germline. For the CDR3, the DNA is TGCGCCAGCAGCCCATCAAATGCAGGGGGCGGAAGTTTCTTT. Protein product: CASSPSNAGGGSFF.

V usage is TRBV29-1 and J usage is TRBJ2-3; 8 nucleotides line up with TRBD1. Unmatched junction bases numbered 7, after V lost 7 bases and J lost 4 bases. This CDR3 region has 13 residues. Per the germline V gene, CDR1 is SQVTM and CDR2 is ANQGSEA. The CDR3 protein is CSELGQGADTQYF. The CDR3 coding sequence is TGCAGCGAACTAGGACAGGGAGCAGATACGCAGTATTTT.

In DNA form, the CDR3 reads TGTGCCAGTAGTATAACGAGCCAATCTGAAGCTTTCTTT. Translated: CASSITSQSEAFF. This chain connects TRBV19 to TRBJ1-1; D is uncertain. V was pared by 2 bases and J by 6 bases, with 10 bases between. CDR1 and CDR2 from the germline V gene are LNHDA and SQIVND (reference sequence). This CDR3 region has 13 residues.

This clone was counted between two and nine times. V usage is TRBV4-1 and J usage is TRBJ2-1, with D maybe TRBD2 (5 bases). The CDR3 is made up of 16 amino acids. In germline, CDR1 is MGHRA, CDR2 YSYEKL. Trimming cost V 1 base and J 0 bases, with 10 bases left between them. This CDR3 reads CASSQGSSNSYNEQFF. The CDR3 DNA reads TGCGCCAGCAGCCAAGGGTCTAGCAACTCCTACAATGAGCAGTTCTTC.

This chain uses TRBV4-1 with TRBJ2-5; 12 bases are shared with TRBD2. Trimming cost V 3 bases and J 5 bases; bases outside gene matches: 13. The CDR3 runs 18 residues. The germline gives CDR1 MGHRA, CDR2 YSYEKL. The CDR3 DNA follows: TGCGCCAGCAGCCAGATCCCCCCGACTAGCGGGGGCAGCGAGACCCAGTACTTC. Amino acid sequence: CASSQIPPTSGGSETQYF.

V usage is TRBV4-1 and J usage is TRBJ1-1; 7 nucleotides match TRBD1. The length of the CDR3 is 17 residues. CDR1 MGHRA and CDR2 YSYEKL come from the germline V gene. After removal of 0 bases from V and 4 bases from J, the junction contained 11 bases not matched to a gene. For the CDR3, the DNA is TGCGCCAGCAGCCAAGATCCCTTTCCAGGGGGTGTCACTGAAGCTTTCTTT. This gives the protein CASSQDPFPGGVTEAFF.

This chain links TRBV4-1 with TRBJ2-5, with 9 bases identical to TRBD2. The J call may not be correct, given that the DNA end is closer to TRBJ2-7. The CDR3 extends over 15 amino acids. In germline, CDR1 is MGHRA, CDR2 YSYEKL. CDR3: CASSQDLGGGGEQYF. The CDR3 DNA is TGCGCCAGCAGCCAAGATCTGGGCGGGGGGGGCGAGCAGTACTTC.

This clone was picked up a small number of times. The CDR3 coding sequence is TGTGCCAGCGGGCAGGGGCACACTGAAGCTTTCTTT. This sequence encodes CASGQGHTEAFF. J is TRBJ1-1 and V is TRBV6-6; tentatively, D is TRBD1 (6 bases). CDR1 and CDR2 (germline): MNHNY, SVGAGI (reference sequence). With 8 bases removed from V and 3 bases from J, the gap between germline ends came to 10 bases. This CDR3 has 12 amino acids.

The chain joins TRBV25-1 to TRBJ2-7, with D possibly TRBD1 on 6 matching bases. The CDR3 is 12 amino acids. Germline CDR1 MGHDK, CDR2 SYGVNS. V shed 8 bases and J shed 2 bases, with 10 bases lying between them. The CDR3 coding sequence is TGTGCCAGCTCGACAGGAACCTACGAGCAGTACTTC. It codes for CASSTGTYEQYF.

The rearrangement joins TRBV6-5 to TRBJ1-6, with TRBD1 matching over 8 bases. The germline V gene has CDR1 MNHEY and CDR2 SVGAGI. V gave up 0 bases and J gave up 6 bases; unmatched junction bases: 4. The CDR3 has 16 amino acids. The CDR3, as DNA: TGTGCCAGCAGTTACTCGATCCAGGGGGCTAATTCACCCCTCCACTTT. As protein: CASSYSIQGANSPLHF.

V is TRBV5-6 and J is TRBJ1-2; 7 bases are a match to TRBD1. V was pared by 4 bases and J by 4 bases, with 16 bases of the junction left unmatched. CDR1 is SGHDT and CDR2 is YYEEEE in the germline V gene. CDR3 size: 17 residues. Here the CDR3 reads CASSPTSLTGNTYGYTF. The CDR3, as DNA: TGTGCCAGCAGCCCAACCTCTTTGACAGGGAATACCTATGGCTACACCTTC.

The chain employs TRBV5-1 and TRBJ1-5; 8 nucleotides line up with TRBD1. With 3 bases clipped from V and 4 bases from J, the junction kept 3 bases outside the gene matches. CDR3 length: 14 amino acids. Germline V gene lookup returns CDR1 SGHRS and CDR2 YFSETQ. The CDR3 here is CASSSTGENQPQHF. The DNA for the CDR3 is TGCGCCAGCAGCTCGACAGGGGAGAATCAGCCCCAGCATTTT.

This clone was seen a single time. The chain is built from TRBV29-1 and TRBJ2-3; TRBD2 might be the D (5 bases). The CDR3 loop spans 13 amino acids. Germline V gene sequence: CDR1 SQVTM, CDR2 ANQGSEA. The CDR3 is CSLSVTSTDTQYF. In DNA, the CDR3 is TGCAGTCTTAGCGTAACTAGCACAGATACGCAGTATTTT.

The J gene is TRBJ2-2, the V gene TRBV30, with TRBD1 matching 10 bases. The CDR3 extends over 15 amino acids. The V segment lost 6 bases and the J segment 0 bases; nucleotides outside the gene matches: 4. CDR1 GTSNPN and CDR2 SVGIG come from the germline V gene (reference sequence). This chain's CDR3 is CACPDRGANTGELFF. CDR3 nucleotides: TGTGCCTGCCCGGACAGGGGGGCGAACACCGGGGAGCTGTTTTTT.

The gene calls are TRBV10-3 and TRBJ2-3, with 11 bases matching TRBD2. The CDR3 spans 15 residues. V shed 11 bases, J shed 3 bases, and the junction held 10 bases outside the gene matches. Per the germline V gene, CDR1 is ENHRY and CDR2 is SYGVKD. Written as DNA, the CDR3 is TGTGCCGTTGGGGCTAGCGGGGGGATAACAGATACGCAGTATTTT. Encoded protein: CAVGASGGITDTQYF.

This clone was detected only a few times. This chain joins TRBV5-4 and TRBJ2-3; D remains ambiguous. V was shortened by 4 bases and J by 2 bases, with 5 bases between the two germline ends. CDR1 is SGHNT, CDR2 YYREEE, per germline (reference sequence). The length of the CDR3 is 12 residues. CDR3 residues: CASSLYTDTQYF. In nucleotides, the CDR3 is TGTGCCAGCAGCCTTTACACAGATACGCAGTATTTT.

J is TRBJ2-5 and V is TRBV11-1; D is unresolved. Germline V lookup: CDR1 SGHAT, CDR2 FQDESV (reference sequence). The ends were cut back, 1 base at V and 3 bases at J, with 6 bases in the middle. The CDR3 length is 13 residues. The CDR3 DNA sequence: TGTGCCAGCAGCTTAGGGCAGAAAGAGACCCAGTACTTC. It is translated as CASSLGQKETQYF.

The CDR3 sequence: CASSSVGVTYNEQFF. In DNA form, the CDR3 reads TGTGCCAGCAGTTCCGTAGGGGTAACCTACAATGAGCAGTTCTTC. The chain uses TRBV27 and TRBJ2-1, with D tentatively TRBD1 (5 bases). Deletions cut 4 bases from V and 2 bases from J, with 12 bases between. This CDR3 contains 15 residues. Germline assignment: CDR1 MNHEY and CDR2 SMNVEV (reference sequence).

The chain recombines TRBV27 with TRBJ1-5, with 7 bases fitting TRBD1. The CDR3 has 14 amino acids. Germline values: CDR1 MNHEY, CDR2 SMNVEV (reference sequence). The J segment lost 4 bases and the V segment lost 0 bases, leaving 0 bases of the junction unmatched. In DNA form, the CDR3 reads TGTGCCAGCAGTTTATCGGGACAGAATCAGCCCCAGCATTTT. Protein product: CASSLSGQNQPQHF.